The clone carrying this T cell receptor (beta chain) has only a few counts. The source of the sample is a study of T cells after yellow fever vaccination. TCRdb reprocessed the 5' RACE reads via MiXCR and lists one record per CDR3 protein. The sample lists hundreds of thousands of distinct CDR3 sequences, 9% to 15% occurring once. The sequencing here drew on PBMCs, taken on the day of the yellow fever booster vaccination. This receptor was obtained from a man younger than 40 who received the YFV17D yellow fever vaccine.

The CDR3 here is CASSIGTPVGEQFF. CDR3 coding DNA: TGTGCCAGCAGCATCGGGACTCCCGTGGGTGAGCAGTTCTTC. The rearrangement uses TRBV7-8 and TRBJ2-1; D perhaps matches TRBD2 (6 bases). CDR1 is SGHVS and CDR2 is FQNEAQ in the germline V gene. V lost 5 bases, J lost 9 bases, and 17 bases lay in between. The CDR3 is made up of 14 amino acids.